This TCR beta chain was observed in a study of blood T cell repertoires in COVID-19. About the study: The samples span acute and convalescent COVID-19 from the United States, Italy and Spain. Nucleic acid was either cDNA or gDNA, and it came from T cells, B-cell-depleted T cells, or PBMCs.

Profiling relied on immunoSEQ multiplex PCR, and the TCRdb table lists in-frame clones only, not all of them. The sample carries around 82,000 clones, 85% recorded once. Patients from Seattle were sampled longitudinally, starting during active infection. Trimming pared 4 bases from V and 4 bases from J, leaving 13 bases between. This CDR3 has 14 amino acids. CDR1 is LGHDT and CDR2 is YNNKEL in the germline V gene (reference sequence). Sequencing was carried out using peripheral blood. The sequence was collected from a man in his fifties or sixties with COVID-19, enrolled during active disease. The rearrangement joins TRBV3-1 (or the pseudogene TRBV3-2) to TRBJ1-1; the D is unclear. CDR3: CASSPNPGSTEAFF. Here the CDR3 DNA reads TGTGCCAGCAGCCCCAACCCAGGTAGCACTGAAGCTTTCTTT.